The 31 T cell receptor beta chains below all came from one sample that was sequenced in a study of tumor-infiltrating lymphocytes in localized non-small cell lung cancer. Repertoires were generated with immunoSEQ multiplex PCR, while TCRdb's copy carries only in-frame clones and drops some. The sample lists about 9,300 clones, roughly 80% occurring once. What was sequenced was uninvolved lung tissue not adjacent to the tumor. The source is a human donor with non-small cell lung cancer.

This clone was seen only a few times. The chain has TRBV15 and TRBJ2-2, with 11 positions matching TRBD2. Germline V gene data show CDR1 as LNHNV and CDR2 as YYDKDF (reference sequence). V shed 5 bases, J shed 2 bases, and the junction held 7 bases outside the gene matches. This CDR3 is built from 17 residues. CDR3 residues: CATSRTSGRTNTGELFF. CDR3 in DNA: TGTGCCACCAGCCGAACTAGCGGGAGAACTAACACCGGGGAGCTGTTTTTT.

The CDR3 here is CATKLVAGAAYEQYF. The CDR3 DNA reads as TGTGCCACCAAGCTCGTAGCGGGAGCCGCCTACGAGCAGTACTTC. The V and J genes are TRBV15 and TRBJ2-7; 9 bases match TRBD2. Per germline, CDR1 LNHNV and CDR2 YYDKDF (reference sequence). V shed 7 bases and J 2 bases; nucleotides not matched to a gene: 9. The CDR3 covers 15 residues.

The V call is TRBV27, the J call TRBJ2-1; 8 positions match TRBD1. This CDR3 region has 14 residues. Trimming took 5 bases from V and 3 from J; bases not matched to a gene: 3. Per germline, CDR1 MNHEY and CDR2 SMNVEV (reference sequence). The CDR3 spells CASSHGQGYNEQFF. The CDR3, as DNA: TGTGCCAGCAGTCACGGACAGGGCTACAATGAGCAGTTCTTC.

The genes are TRBV27 and TRBJ1-1; D is ambiguous. This CDR3 comprises 13 residues. The germline CDR1 and CDR2 sequences are MNHEY and SMNVEV (reference sequence). V shed 2 bases and J shed 2 bases, with 6 bases lying between them. DNA for the CDR3: TGTGCCAGCAGTTTAGGGTACAACACTGAAGCTTTCTTT. Residues: CASSLGYNTEAFF.

This clone was detected only once. Relative to the germline gene, one junction end is altered; a read error may explain this. V is TRBV7-7 and J is TRBJ2-2; the D gene could be TRBD1 or TRBD2 (6 bases each). From germline, CDR1 is SSHAT and CDR2 FNYEAQ (reference sequence). This CDR3 contains 15 residues. Here the CDR3 reads CASSEAGGYTGELFF. CDR3 DNA: TGTGCTAGCAGCGAGGCCGGGGGCTACACCGGGGAGCTGTTTTTT.

The rearrangement links TRBV9 to TRBJ2-5, with D possibly matching TRBD1 (5 bases). The V gene lost 4 bases and the J gene lost 2 bases, with 12 bases spanning the gap. Germline V lookup: CDR1 SGDLS, CDR2 YYNGEE. There are 14 residues in the CDR3. CDR3 loop: CASSPRQIQETQYF. The CDR3, as DNA: TGTGCCAGCAGCCCCCGACAGATTCAAGAGACCCAGTACTTC.

This chain uses TRBV27 with TRBJ2-5; the match to TRBD1 covers 7 bases. The V and J ends lost 0 bases and 2 bases, in that order; junction bases with no gene match: 3. This CDR3 is 15 amino acids long. The germline V gene encodes CDR1 MNHEY and CDR2 SMNVEV (reference sequence). CDR3 in DNA: TGTGCCAGCAGTTTATCTATGGGACAGCAAGAGACCCAGTACTTC. As protein: CASSLSMGQQETQYF.

This sequence joins TRBV29-1 and TRBJ2-2, with 7 bases identical to TRBD2. This CDR3 contains 13 residues. The ends lost 3 bases at V and 5 bases at J; junction bases unmatched: 3. Germline V gene data show CDR1 as SQVTM and CDR2 as ANQGSEA. DNA of the CDR3: TGCAGCGTTGATGGGGGGGGAACCGGGGAGCTGTTTTTT. This translates into CSVDGGGTGELFF.

The rearrangement links TRBV6-5 to TRBJ2-3; tentative D call: TRBD1 (6 bases). Per germline, CDR1 MNHEY and CDR2 SVGAGI. Trimming removed 6 bases from V and 3 bases from J, with 10 bases in between. The CDR3 runs 13 residues. CDR3 nucleotide sequence: TGTGCCAGCAGACCCACAGGGACAGATACGCAGTATTTT. Translation gives CASRPTGTDTQYF.

Relative to its sample, this clone is large. This sequence joins TRBV4-1 and TRBJ2-5, with D unclear. V was clipped by 5 bases and J by 0 bases, with 13 bases between them. The CDR3 runs to 15 residues. Germline CDR1 and CDR2: MGHRA and YSYEKL. CDR3 sequence: CASSGVALYQETQYF. CDR3 in DNA: TGCGCCAGCAGCGGGGTAGCTCTGTACCAAGAGACCCAGTACTTC.

This rearrangement joins TRBV5-1 to TRBJ2-3, with 7 bases lining up with TRBD1. The length of the CDR3 is 16 residues. The germline V gene encodes CDR1 SGHRS and CDR2 YFSETQ. The J segment lost 0 bases and the V segment lost 4 bases, leaving 8 bases of the junction unmatched. The CDR3 is CASSGTESASTDTQYF. The CDR3 bases are TGCGCCAGCAGCGGGACAGAATCAGCTAGCACAGATACGCAGTATTTT.

This clone was seen only once. The chain has TRBV11-2 and TRBJ2-1; TRBD1 might be the D (6 bases). V gave up 1 base and J gave up 1 base, with 8 bases separating them. Germline V gene lookup returns CDR1 SGHAT and CDR2 FQNNGV. The CDR3 is made up of 15 amino acids. The CDR3 nucleotides are TGTGCCAGCAGCTTAGGGCAGGGGTCCTACAATGAGCAGTTCTTC. Its protein is CASSLGQGSYNEQFF.

The chain couples TRBV7-2 to TRBJ2-7; 9 nucleotides align to TRBD1. CDR3 length: 14 amino acids. Germline loops: CDR1 SGHTA, CDR2 FQGNSA. Trimming cost V 5 bases and J 2 bases; bases outside gene matches: 4. CDR3 amino acids: CASSLQGAAYEQYF. The CDR3, as DNA: TGTGCCAGCAGCCTACAGGGGGCGGCCTACGAGCAGTACTTC.

The gene calls are TRBV4-2 and TRBJ2-5; 10 positions agree with TRBD2. V shed 3 bases and J 2 bases; nucleotides not matched to a gene: 9. The CDR3 extends over 17 amino acids. Germline V lookup: CDR1 LGHNA, CDR2 YNFKEQ. CDR3 nucleotides: TGTGCCAGCAGCCAGGTAGCGGGAGGAGGGGGGCAAGAGACCCAGTACTTC. This translates into CASSQVAGGGGQETQYF.

This chain connects TRBV7-2 to TRBJ2-1, with D tentatively TRBD1 (6 bases). Trimming took 5 bases from V and 5 from J, leaving 13 bases between them. The CDR3 has 14 amino acids. Germline V lookup: CDR1 SGHTA, CDR2 FQGNSA. The CDR3 loop is CASSPRGSNNEQFF. Written as DNA, the CDR3 is TGTGCCAGCAGCCCTAGGGGGAGTAACAATGAGCAGTTCTTC.

This clone has only one observation. For the CDR3, the DNA is TGTGCCAGCAGCCAAGAGGGTAGGCCATCCTACAATGAGCAGTTCTTC. Translating it yields CASSQEGRPSYNEQFF. The chain links TRBV4-2 to TRBJ2-1; D is ambiguous. There are 16 residues in the CDR3. Germline values: CDR1 LGHNA, CDR2 YNFKEQ. Between the trimmed V and J ends, which lost 0 bases and 1 base, there was a span of 10 bases.

J is TRBJ2-1 and V is TRBV19; D perhaps matches TRBD1 (6 bases). Germline lookup yields CDR1 LNHDA and CDR2 SQIVND (reference sequence). This CDR3 contains 15 residues. Trimming shortened V by 1 base and J by 4 bases, and 11 bases separated the two germline ends. CDR3 sequence (DNA): TGTGCCAGTAGTATAGGACAGGAAAGTTACAATGAGCAGTTCTTC. This codes for CASSIGQESYNEQFF.

This chain joins TRBV10-1 and TRBJ2-7, with D perhaps matching TRBD2 (5 bases). The V gene's germline CDR1 is WNHNN and CDR2 SYGVQD (reference sequence). There are 13 residues in the CDR3. V lost 0 bases to trimming and J lost 4 bases, with 7 bases between them. CDR3 loop: CASSESPGYEQYF. CDR3 nucleotide sequence: TGCGCCAGCAGTGAGTCGCCGGGATACGAGCAGTACTTC.

The chain has TRBV10-3 and TRBJ2-2, with 13 bases matching TRBD2. The trim removed 3 bases at V and 6 bases at J, leaving 4 bases unmatched. Germline V lookup: CDR1 ENHRY, CDR2 SYGVKD. The CDR3 covers 16 residues. The DNA for the CDR3 is TGTGCCATCAGTGAACCGACTAGCGGGAGGCCCGGGGAGCTGTTTTTT. The encoded protein is CAISEPTSGRPGELFF.

This clone has just one count. The J gene is TRBJ2-5, the V gene TRBV30, with D perhaps TRBD1 or TRBD2 (5 bases each). Trimming removed 3 bases from V and 3 bases from J, with 14 bases in between. The germline gives CDR1 GTSNPN, CDR2 SVGIG (reference sequence). The CDR3 is made up of 14 amino acids. CDR3 nucleotide sequence: TGTGCCTGGAGGGAGGCAGGGCGGAAAGAGACCCAGTACTTC. Translating it yields CAWREAGRKETQYF.

V usage is TRBV6-5 and J usage is TRBJ2-7, with 10 bases matching TRBD2. Germline CDR1 reads MNHEY; CDR2 reads SVGAGI. The CDR3 consists of 15 residues. V lost 2 bases to trimming and J lost 4 bases; unmatched junction nucleotides: 5. This CDR3 is CASSYASSGSYEQYF. The CDR3 nucleotides read TGTGCCAGCAGTTACGCCTCTAGCGGGAGTTACGAGCAGTACTTC.

V and J are TRBV27 and TRBJ1-2; unclear D gene. The CDR3 totals 14 residues. V lost 3 bases to trimming and J lost 4 bases, with 12 bases between them. CDR1 and CDR2 from the germline V gene are MNHEY and SMNVEV (reference sequence). The CDR3 sequence: CASSLSDGSYGYTF. For the CDR3, the DNA is TGTGCCAGCAGTTTGAGTGACGGCTCCTATGGCTACACCTTC.

The chain has TRBV28 and TRBJ1-3; weak D call: TRBD1 (5 bases). The CDR3 loop spans 14 amino acids. V lost 2 bases, J lost 4 bases, and 9 bases lay in between. Germline CDR1 is MDHEN and CDR2 is SYDVKM. In nucleotides, the CDR3 is TGTGCCAGCAGTTTACAGGGCTCAGGAAACACCATATATTTT. This gives the protein CASSLQGSGNTIYF.

This clone was seen a handful of times. This sequence joins TRBV5-4 and TRBJ1-1; D gene uncertain. Trimming removed 4 bases at V and 1 base at J, with 8 bases between. The CDR3 totals 13 residues. The germline CDR1 and CDR2 sequences are SGHNT and YYREEE (reference sequence). CDR3 region: CASSLAANTEAFF. CDR3 nucleotides: TGTGCCAGCAGCCTGGCAGCGAACACTGAAGCTTTCTTT.

This clone is labeled medium-sized. The chain has TRBV2 and TRBJ2-1; TRBD2 might be the D (5 bases). From germline, CDR1 is SNHLY and CDR2 FYNNEI. There are 15 residues in the CDR3. The ends were cut back, 7 bases at V and 5 bases at J, with 18 bases in the middle. In DNA form, the CDR3 reads TGTGCCAGCATCTTAGACGGAGGATTAAACAATGAGCAGTTCTTC. This codes for CASILDGGLNNEQFF.

The chain combines TRBV5-1 with TRBJ2-3; 10 bases agree with TRBD1. V lost 4 bases to trimming and J lost 3 bases; unmatched junction nucleotides: 5. This CDR3 contains 15 residues. Germline assignment: CDR1 SGHRS and CDR2 YFSETQ. The CDR3 sequence: CASSAGTGDTDTQYF. The CDR3 DNA is TGCGCCAGCAGCGCCGGGACAGGGGATACAGATACGCAGTATTTT.

The chain recombines TRBV30 with TRBJ1-6; possibly TRBD1 for D (5 bases). The V gene lost 1 base and the J gene lost 0 bases, with 22 bases spanning the gap. The germline V gene encodes CDR1 GTSNPN and CDR2 SVGIG (reference sequence). This CDR3 is 20 amino acids long. The CDR3 DNA reads as TGTGCCTGGAGTGCCGAGAATTGGGGAAAGGGGAGCTCCTATAATTCACCCCTCCACTTT. It translates to CAWSAENWGKGSSYNSPLHF.

The chain joins TRBV9 to TRBJ2-2; no firm D call. Germline CDR1 is SGDLS and CDR2 is YYNGEE. The germline V and J ends were trimmed by 0 bases and 1 base, with 10 bases remaining between them. The CDR3 covers 16 residues. Here the CDR3 DNA reads TGTGCCAGCAGCGTAGCTCCAGGCGAGAACACCGGGGAGCTGTTTTTT. This codes for CASSVAPGENTGELFF.

This clone appeared a few times. The rearrangement joins TRBV7-3 to TRBJ2-3; D ambiguous. Trimming took off 8 bases at V and 2 bases at J, with 14 bases between the two ends. Germline V gives CDR1 SGHTA, CDR2 FQGTGA. The CDR3 totals 14 residues. CDR3 sequence: CASSPESNTDTQYF. In DNA form, the CDR3 reads TGTGCCAGCTCGCCCGAGTCAAACACAGATACGCAGTATTTT. Full variable domain (remainder filled in from reference TRBV7-3 and TRBJ2-3): GAGVSQTPSNKVTEKGKYVELRCDPISGHTALYWYRQSLGQGPEFLIYFQGTGAADDSGLPNDRFFAVRPEGSVSTLKIQRTERGDSAVYLCASSPESNTDTQYFGPGTRLTVL.

This chain links TRBV9 with TRBJ2-7, with 9 nucleotides matching TRBD1. Germline CDR1 reads SGDLS; CDR2 reads YYNGEE. The CDR3 loop spans 15 amino acids. The V segment lost 0 bases and the J segment 7 bases; nucleotides outside the gene matches: 8. CDR3 DNA: TGTGCCAGCAGCGTAGCTGGGACAGGGAGAGATGAGCAGTACTTC. Protein product: CASSVAGTGRDEQYF.

The chain employs TRBV29-1 and TRBJ2-5, with 10 bases aligning to TRBD2. The J call is uncertain, as TRBJ2-7 better fits the DNA end. The length of the CDR3 is 14 residues. Germline values: CDR1 SQVTM, CDR2 ANQGSEA. The CDR3 reads CSVSWLAGEGEQYF. CDR3 coding DNA: TGCAGCGTTAGTTGGCTAGCGGGAGAGGGCGAGCAGTACTTC.